These 17 T cell receptor beta chains originate from one sample sequenced in a study of cytomegalovirus exposure and HLA in healthy donors (dated by TCRdb to about 2017). Libraries were built with the immunoSEQ multiplex PCR assay. For the multiplex PCR, a mixture combining 60 forward primers for TCR Vbeta segments and 13 reverse primers for TCR Jbeta segments was used. In its TCRdb copy, this immuneACCESS table keeps in-frame sequences only and misses some clones. Where compared with another copy, unresolved V genes explain less than half of these, and the others have no known cause. Present in this sample are about 140,000 clones, around 86% of which were seen just once. The top ten hold less than 1.5% of the sample. The specimen sequenced was PBMCs. The receptors shown here come from a female donor in good health and CMV-seronegative.

This chain links TRBV6-5 with TRBJ1-2; D gene unclear. From germline, CDR1 is MNHEY and CDR2 SVGAGI. Trimming took off 0 bases at V and 6 bases at J, with 8 bases between the two ends. The CDR3 extends over 13 amino acids. Written as DNA, the CDR3 is TGTGCCAGCAGTTACTCGAGCGGGGATGGCTACACCTTC. Encoded protein: CASSYSSGDGYTF.

This clone was counted a single time. The chain combines TRBV7-6 with TRBJ1-1, with D unresolved. The germline CDR1 and CDR2 sequences are SGHVS and FNYEAQ. V shed 5 bases and J shed 6 bases, with 19 bases lying between them. The CDR3 has 15 amino acids. The CDR3 DNA reads TGTGCCAGCAGCCCCCAGGAGGGTAACTGGGCTGAAGCTTTCTTT. This codes for CASSPQEGNWAEAFF.

This rearrangement joins TRBV6-6 to TRBJ1-5; D unresolved. Germline V gives CDR1 MNHNY, CDR2 SVGAGI (reference sequence). This CDR3 has 16 residues. The V and J ends lost 6 bases and 4 bases respectively, with 19 bases between them. The DNA of the CDR3 is TGTGCCAGCAGCAGTTTCTCAGGCCCAGTGAATCAGCCCCAGCATTTT. It encodes CASSSFSGPVNQPQHF.

The chain links TRBV18 to TRBJ2-2; D is unresolved. This CDR3 is built from 15 residues. Per germline, CDR1 KGHSH and CDR2 LQKENI. V dropped 2 bases and J dropped 3 bases, with 10 bases sitting between them. The CDR3 region has the DNA TGTGCCAGCTCACCAAAGTTAGACTACACCGGGGAGCTGTTTTTT. It is translated as CASSPKLDYTGELFF. The full variable domain, with the rest looked up from reference TRBV18 and TRBJ2-2, is NAGVMQNPRHLVRRRGQEARLRCSPMKGHSHVYWYRQLPEEGLKFMVYLQKENIIDESGMPKERFSAEFPKEGPSILRIQQVVRGDSAAYFCASSPKLDYTGELFFGEGSRLTVL.

The chain uses TRBV6-1 and TRBJ2-7; 9 nucleotides match TRBD1. Trimming cost V 2 bases and J 6 bases; bases outside gene matches: 14. Germline CDR1 is MNHNS and CDR2 is SASEGT. CDR3 length equals 17 residues. The CDR3 DNA reads TGTGCCAGCAGTGAACTCTGGAGGGACAGGGCGAGTGGCGAGCAGTACTTC. Translating gives CASSELWRDRASGEQYF.

V usage is TRBV27 and J usage is TRBJ1-5; 7 bases line up with TRBD1. The V gene end was trimmed by 6 bases and the J gene end by 5 bases; junction bases not matched to a gene: 10. CDR1 is MNHEY and CDR2 is SMNVEV in the germline V gene (reference sequence). The CDR3 has 15 residues. The CDR3 reads CASSPRGNQYQPQHF. The DNA for the CDR3 is TGTGCCAGCAGCCCCAGGGGGAACCAATATCAGCCCCAGCATTTT.

The rearrangement uses TRBV2 and TRBJ1-2, with 11 bases fitting TRBD1. In germline, CDR1 is SNHLY, CDR2 FYNNEI. V lost 7 bases and J lost 2; bases outside the gene matches: 3. CDR3 length equals 14 residues. The DNA of the CDR3 is TGTGCCAGCACCCGGACAGGGGGCAACTATGGCTACACCTTC. Its translation is CASTRTGGNYGYTF.

The chain uses TRBV10-1 and TRBJ2-7; tentative D call: TRBD2 (5 bases). Germline CDR1 and CDR2: WNHNN and SYGVQD (reference sequence). Deletions cut 5 bases from V and 0 bases from J, with 11 bases between. The CDR3 totals 14 residues. Here the CDR3 reads CASSPGSNSYEQYF. The CDR3 DNA follows: TGCGCCAGCAGTCCGGGGTCTAACTCCTACGAGCAGTACTTC.

The CDR3 DNA follows: TGCGCCAGCAGCTTGGACAGGGGGCTTTTGGAGACCCAGTACTTC. Translating it yields CASSLDRGLLETQYF. The chain joins TRBV5-1 to TRBJ2-5; 9 positions match TRBD1. The J segment lost 5 bases and the V segment lost 0 bases, leaving 5 bases of the junction unmatched. Germline assignment: CDR1 SGHRS and CDR2 YFSETQ. This CDR3 region has 15 residues.

The chain carries TRBV6-6 and TRBJ1-1; maybe TRBD1 (5 bases). Trimming removed 2 bases at V and 3 bases at J, with 10 bases between. The CDR3 covers 14 residues. Germline V CDR1 and CDR2: MNHNY, SVGAGI (reference sequence). The CDR3 spells CASSYRRGDTEAFF. DNA of the CDR3: TGTGCCAGCAGTTACCGGCGGGGGGACACTGAAGCTTTCTTT.

A single count supports this clone. The chain combines TRBV19 with TRBJ2-7; 12 bases are a match to TRBD2. The length of the CDR3 is 15 residues. V lost 6 bases to trimming and J lost 4 bases; unmatched junction nucleotides: 7. The germline CDR1 and CDR2 sequences are LNHDA and SQIVND (reference sequence). The CDR3: CASSPTSGRGYEQYF. The CDR3 nucleotides read TGTGCCAGTAGCCCGACTAGCGGGAGAGGGTACGAGCAGTACTTC.

The genes are TRBV6-5 and TRBJ2-5; TRBD2 agrees at 10 bases. Germline V gene data show CDR1 as MNHEY and CDR2 as SVGAGI. V lost 7 bases, J lost 2 bases, and 7 bases stayed unmatched. The CDR3 covers 15 residues. The CDR3 spells CASTPGTSAQETQYF. The CDR3 DNA follows: TGTGCCAGCACTCCCGGGACTAGCGCTCAAGAGACCCAGTACTTC.

The genes are TRBV29-1 and TRBJ2-2; 9 bases are a match to TRBD1. The ends lost 1 base at V and 6 bases at J; junction bases unmatched: 0. In germline, CDR1 is SQVTM, CDR2 ANQGSEA. The CDR3 is 13 residues long. The CDR3 is CSVEGDRAGELFF. CDR3 nucleotides: TGCAGCGTTGAAGGGGACAGGGCCGGGGAGCTGTTTTTT.

This clone appeared once. This CDR3 is also generated by other DNA sequences in the sample. The chain links TRBV6-5 to TRBJ1-5; TRBD1 aligns across 7 bases. V dropped 3 bases and J dropped 6; count of bases not matched to a gene: 5. There are 14 residues in the CDR3. Germline CDR1 MNHEY, CDR2 SVGAGI. The CDR3 sequence: CASSYLQGGQPQHF. Here the CDR3 DNA reads TGTGCCAGCAGTTATTTGCAGGGGGGTCAGCCCCAGCATTTT.

The chain carries TRBV27 and TRBJ1-1, with D hard to call. The CDR3 totals 12 residues. Deletions cut 6 bases from V and 3 bases from J, with 8 bases between. Germline CDR1 reads MNHEY; CDR2 reads SMNVEV (reference sequence). CDR3 DNA: TGTGCCAGCAGCACTATGGACACTGAAGCTTTCTTT. This codes for CASSTMDTEAFF.

V is TRBV6-1 and J is TRBJ2-5; 7 bases agree with TRBD1. With 5 bases clipped from V and 3 bases from J, the junction kept 9 bases outside the gene matches. The germline gives CDR1 MNHNS, CDR2 SASEGT. CDR3 length: 15 residues. For the CDR3, the DNA is TGTGCCAGCAGTACCGACAGGGTAAGGGAAGAGACCCAGTACTTC. Translation gives CASSTDRVREETQYF.

In DNA, the CDR3 is TGCGCCAGCAGCCGCGAAGGACAGGCCTCTGGAAACACCATATATTTT. Amino acids: CASSREGQASGNTIYF. V is TRBV5-1 and J is TRBJ1-3, with 7 bases identical to TRBD1. Looked up from germline, CDR1 is SGHRS and CDR2 is YFSETQ. Trimming took 4 bases from V and 0 from J; bases not matched to a gene: 7. The CDR3 loop spans 16 amino acids.